This passage covers 20 T cell receptor beta chains from one sample sequenced in a study of T cell changes during pregnancy in multiple sclerosis (dated by TCRdb to the late 2010s). Receptor libraries were prepared by the immunoSEQ multiplex PCR assay. As stored in TCRdb, this immuneACCESS dataset retains in-frame rearrangements with V and J assigned. A fraction of the clones does not appear; measured against another copy, unresolved V genes explain less than half of the discrepancy, and the remainder lacks a known reason. The sample table lists 55,000 to 85,000 clones, around 90% of them with a count of one. Jointly, the top ten make up roughly 1.5% of the sample. The specimen was peripheral blood, collected after pregnancy. The receptors were sampled from a female donor with multiple sclerosis, enrolled in a pregnancy study.

The chain employs TRBV6-5 and TRBJ1-1, with no clear D. CDR3 length: 15 residues. Deletions cut 6 bases from V and 0 bases from J, with 14 bases between. Germline CDR1 is MNHEY and CDR2 is SVGAGI. CDR3 amino acids: CASSLDGGMNTEAFF. CDR3 DNA: TGTGCCAGCAGCCTCGACGGAGGTATGAACACTGAAGCTTTCTTT.

This clone was picked up a small number of times. The chain couples TRBV28 to TRBJ2-1; tentative D call: TRBD2 (6 bases). The CDR3 is made up of 14 amino acids. Trimming took off 7 bases at V and 8 bases at J, with 18 bases between the two ends. CDR1 MDHEN and CDR2 SYDVKM come from the germline V gene. The CDR3 region is CASTLVRGFDEQFF. CDR3 bases: TGTGCCAGCACATTGGTCCGGGGGTTCGATGAGCAGTTCTTC.

This chain uses TRBV5-1 with TRBJ2-3; 7 nucleotides align to TRBD1. The CDR3 totals 16 residues. V was pared by 4 bases and J by 0 bases, with 8 bases of the junction left unmatched. Looked up from germline, CDR1 is SGHRS and CDR2 is YFSETQ. The CDR3 loop reads CASSRVSGQSTDTQYF. Written as DNA, the CDR3 is TGCGCCAGCAGCCGTGTCTCGGGACAGAGCACAGATACGCAGTATTTT. The complete variable domain, with remaining parts taken from reference TRBV5-1 and TRBJ2-3, reads KAGVTQTPRYLIKTRGQQVTLSCSPISGHRSVSWYQQTPGQGLQFLFEYFSETQRNKGNFPGRFSGRQFSNSRSEMNVSTLELGDSALYLCASSRVSGQSTDTQYFGPGTRLTVL.

V gene TRBV9 combines with J gene TRBJ2-3; 11 bases line up with TRBD2. The CDR3 has 19 residues. Germline V CDR1 and CDR2: SGDLS, YYNGEE. Germline trimming cut 0 bases from V and 2 bases from J; bases unmatched to any gene: 11. CDR3 nucleotide sequence: TGTGCCAGCAGCGTAGGTGGCCTAGCGGGAGGAGAGGACACAGATACGCAGTATTTT. Translation: CASSVGGLAGGEDTDTQYF.

The J gene is TRBJ1-5, the V gene TRBV5-1, with unresolved D. V shed 0 bases and J shed 0 bases, with 7 bases lying between them. The CDR3 sequence is 15 residues long. Germline V lookup: CDR1 SGHRS, CDR2 YFSETQ. CDR3 in amino acids: CASSLEAGSNQPQHF. The CDR3 bases are TGCGCCAGCAGCTTGGAGGCAGGTAGCAATCAGCCCCAGCATTTT.

The chain uses TRBV5-1 and TRBJ2-5, with D perhaps TRBD2 (6 bases). The CDR3 spans 15 residues. V was shortened by 2 bases and J by 4 bases, with 15 bases between the two germline ends. The germline CDR1 and CDR2 sequences are SGHRS and YFSETQ. DNA of the CDR3: TGCGCCAGCAGCTTTTCCCAGGTGGGGGGAGAGACCCAGTACTTC. Translating it yields CASSFSQVGGETQYF. The full variable domain, its missing parts supplied by reference TRBV5-1 and TRBJ2-5, is KAGVTQTPRYLIKTRGQQVTLSCSPISGHRSVSWYQQTPGQGLQFLFEYFSETQRNKGNFPGRFSGRQFSNSRSEMNVSTLELGDSALYLCASSFSQVGGETQYFGPGTRLLVL.

The chain combines TRBV7-6 with TRBJ2-6, with D possibly matching TRBD2 (5 bases). Trimming removed 2 bases from V and 4 bases from J, with 18 bases in between. The CDR3 is made up of 18 amino acids. Germline CDR1 reads SGHVS; CDR2 reads FNYEAQ. As DNA, the CDR3 is TGTGCCAGCAGCTTAAGAGGGTTCCGAGGTCTCGGGGCCAACGTCCTGACTTTC. Translation: CASSLRGFRGLGANVLTF.

The chain couples TRBV5-4 to TRBJ1-3; D remains unclear. The CDR3 is 16 residues long. The V end was cut by 0 bases, the J end by 0 bases, with 10 bases between. Germline CDR1 and CDR2: SGHNT and YYREEE (reference sequence). CDR3 sequence: CASSLAGPTSGNTIYF. The CDR3 nucleotides are TGTGCCAGCAGCTTGGCAGGCCCGACCTCTGGAAACACCATATATTTT.

The chain has TRBV5-4 and TRBJ2-7, with 14 bases matching TRBD2. Germline assignment: CDR1 SGHNT and CDR2 YYREEE (reference sequence). Losses at the gene ends were 4 bases for V and 2 bases for J; bases not matched to a gene: 5. The CDR3 is 16 residues long. CDR3 nucleotides: TGTGCCAGCAGCAGAGGGACTAGCGGGAGTCCCTACGAGCAGTACTTC. Its translation: CASSRGTSGSPYEQYF.

The chain carries TRBV29-1 and TRBJ2-1; D is unclear. CDR1 and CDR2 (germline): SQVTM, ANQGSEA. V lost 4 bases to trimming and J lost 7 bases, with 11 bases between them. CDR3 length equals 12 residues. CDR3 bases: TGCAGCGTTGTACCCCCGGTAAATGAGCAGTTCTTC. This translates into CSVVPPVNEQFF.

The rearrangement links TRBV19 to TRBJ1-4, with TRBD1 identical over 9 bases. The junction had 2 bases not matched to a gene; V was cut back by 3 bases and J by 0 bases. The length of the CDR3 is 16 residues. Germline loops: CDR1 LNHDA, CDR2 SQIVND (reference sequence). Here the CDR3 reads CASSMDRGATNEKLFF. The CDR3 nucleotides read TGTGCCAGTAGTATGGACAGGGGCGCAACTAATGAAAAACTGTTTTTT. The entire variable domain, with the rest obtained from reference TRBV19 and TRBJ1-4, is as follows: DGGITQSPKYLFRKEGQNVTLSCEQNLNHDAMYWYRQDPGQGLRLIYYSQIVNDFQKGDIAEGYSVSREKKESFPLTVTSAQKNPTAFYLCASSMDRGATNEKLFFGSGTQLSVL.

This clone has only one observation. The rearrangement links TRBV7-8 to TRBJ2-4; 9 bases are shared with TRBD2. This CDR3 region has 18 residues. Per germline, CDR1 SGHVS and CDR2 FQNEAQ. V lost 1 base to trimming and J lost 1 base; unmatched junction nucleotides: 8. CDR3 region: CASSLVRGGQGAKNIQYF. As DNA, the CDR3 is TGTGCCAGCAGCTTAGTGCGGGGGGGGCAGGGGGCCAAAAACATTCAGTACTTC.

V and J are TRBV2 and TRBJ1-1; D perhaps matches TRBD1 (6 bases). This CDR3 region has 15 residues. V shed 1 base and J shed 6 bases, with 15 bases lying between them. Germline values: CDR1 SNHLY, CDR2 FYNNEI. The CDR3 DNA follows: TGTGCCAGCAGTGAAGGTTGGGCAGGGGCAGCTGAAGCTTTCTTT. Its translation: CASSEGWAGAAEAFF.

This chain connects TRBV7-2 to TRBJ2-2; 10 bases agree with TRBD1. Losses at the gene ends were 5 bases for V and 5 bases for J; bases not matched to a gene: 11. The germline V gene encodes CDR1 SGHTA and CDR2 FQGNSA. This CDR3 is built from 17 residues. The CDR3 region has the DNA TGTGCCAGCAGCCAGCCTGGACAGGGGGGGGTGACCGGGGAGCTGTTTTTT. It codes for CASSQPGQGGVTGELFF.

The chain recombines TRBV2 with TRBJ1-3; no reliable D call. Germline CDR1 is SNHLY and CDR2 is FYNNEI. This CDR3 spans 14 amino acids. Deletions cut 8 bases from V and 4 bases from J, with 15 bases between. CDR3 DNA sequence: TGTGCCAGCGATCTTAAGGGAGGCGGAAACACCATATATTTT. This gives the protein CASDLKGGGNTIYF.

This rearrangement joins TRBV5-6 to TRBJ1-4; D ambiguous. V was shortened by 0 bases and J by 8 bases, with 14 bases between the two germline ends. Germline lookup yields CDR1 SGHDT and CDR2 YYEEEE. This CDR3 is built from 15 residues. The CDR3: CASSLAVSPGEKLFF. CDR3 DNA: TGTGCCAGCAGCTTGGCCGTGTCCCCCGGGGAAAAACTGTTTTTT.

The genes are TRBV4-1 and TRBJ2-2; D unresolved. The V end was cut by 1 base, the J end by 6 bases, with 9 bases between. This CDR3 has 14 residues. Germline V gene sequence: CDR1 MGHRA, CDR2 YSYEKL. The CDR3 DNA reads as TGCGCCAGCAGCCAAGGGTTGAAGCCCGGGGAGCTGTTTTTT. This encodes CASSQGLKPGELFF.

The chain links TRBV28 to TRBJ2-5; tentatively, D is TRBD1 (5 bases). The CDR3 spans 16 residues. Trimming cost V 0 bases and J 2 bases, with 13 bases left between them. The germline gives CDR1 MDHEN, CDR2 SYDVKM. CDR3 DNA sequence: TGTGCCAGCAGTTTATGGACACCGACAGAGCAAGAGACCCAGTACTTC. Encoded protein: CASSLWTPTEQETQYF. The variable domain in full, with the rest retrieved from reference TRBV28 and TRBJ2-5, is DVKVTQSSRYLVKRTGEKVFLECVQDMDHENMFWYRQDPGLGLRLIYFSYDVKMKEKGDIPEGYSVSREKKERFSLILESASTNQTSMYLCASSLWTPTEQETQYFGPGTRLLVL.

The chain recombines TRBV11-1 with TRBJ2-1, with TRBD1 identical over 9 bases. V was pared by 5 bases and J by 4 bases, with 6 bases of the junction left unmatched. The CDR3 extends over 15 amino acids. Germline lookup yields CDR1 SGHAT and CDR2 FQDESV (reference sequence). The CDR3 loop is CASSVGQGNYNEQFF. The CDR3 bases are TGTGCCAGCAGCGTCGGACAGGGGAATTACAATGAGCAGTTCTTC.

V usage is TRBV19 and J usage is TRBJ2-7; tentative D call: TRBD2 (6 bases). CDR3 size: 13 residues. Per germline, CDR1 LNHDA and CDR2 SQIVND (reference sequence). With 6 bases removed from V and 3 bases from J, the gap between germline ends came to 12 bases. CDR3 DNA: TGTGCCAGTAGGAAACAGGACTACTACGAGCAGTACTTC. Translated, it gives CASRKQDYYEQYF.